This TCR beta chain was recovered during a study of blood T cell repertoires in COVID-19. Study details: Sites in the United States, Italy and Spain provided acute and convalescent COVID-19 samples.

Assay: immunoSEQ multiplex PCR; the TCRdb copy retains only in-frame clones and omits some. This table has about 120,000 clones, approximately 84% appearing once. The CDR3 consists of 14 residues. From germline, CDR1 is LGHNA and CDR2 YSLEER. Trimming removed 2 bases at V and 2 bases at J, with 9 bases between. The sequence was obtained from a man aged 65 to 79 with active or convalescent COVID-19. This chain connects TRBV4-3 to TRBJ1-2; D unclear. Sequencing was done on a sample of peripheral blood. The CDR3 reads CASSQLRANYGYTF. For the CDR3, the DNA is TGCGCCAGCAGCCAATTGAGGGCCAACTATGGCTACACCTTC.